This record concerns one TCR beta chain sequence. Its antigen is unidentified. The sample is drawn from a study of beta chain features in type 1 diabetes. Study summary: Similarity in age, gender and cell yields was seen between patients and healthy donors. Summed over all samples, the examined sorted cells came to 85 million to 140 million. The study's findings and limits: All four CD4+ subsets of Type 1 diabetes patients contained TCRB CDR3s that were moderately but significantly shorter. A pattern of fewer insertions and more deletions at VDJ junctions was seen in type 1 diabetes patients.

TCRB transcripts that were expressed got sequenced, as all of the isolated RNA had been reverse transcribed. Libraries were prepared by immunoSEQ multiplex PCR; TCRdb keeps only in-frame clonotypes and omits some of them. The repertoire includes 150,000 to 200,000 clones, about 7.8% of them detected once, and roughly 1% sits in the top ten. Trimming cost V 7 bases and J 5 bases, with 12 bases left between them. CDR1 is MDHEN, CDR2 SYDVKM, per germline. There are 13 residues in the CDR3. Sorting based on CD45RO/CCR7/CD25/CD127/CD95/CD27 separated CD4+ naive, central memory, regulatory and stem cell-like memory cells.

This chain joins TRBV28 and TRBJ1-5; perhaps TRBD1 as D (6 bases). Sequencing input: central memory CD4+ T cells from blood. The TCR sequence derives from a middle-aged woman with type 1 diabetes. As DNA, the CDR3 is TGTGCCAGCAACTTACAGGGTTATCAGCCCCAGCATTTT. It is translated as CASNLQGYQPQHF.